Below are 7 T cell receptor beta chains sequenced from a single sample in a study of blood T cell repertoires in COVID-19. Clones were read by immunoSEQ multiplex PCR, and TCRdb kept only the in-frame ones, dropping some. The sample has more than 200,000 clones, about 88% seen once; the top ten hold about 1.5%. The sequencing input was PBMCs or T cells enriched from blood (not recorded which). These receptors were taken from a woman aged 50 to 60 who had recovered from COVID-19.

The J gene is TRBJ1-4, the V gene TRBV10-3, with 9 positions matching TRBD1. Germline V gives CDR1 ENHRY, CDR2 SYGVKD. The CDR3 loop spans 16 amino acids. Unmatched junction bases numbered 9, after V lost 6 bases and J lost 4 bases. The CDR3 loop is CAIRSGAGQGNEKLFF. CDR3 in DNA: TGTGCCATCAGGAGCGGGGCGGGACAGGGTAATGAAAAACTGTTTTTT.

The rearrangement uses TRBV28 and TRBJ1-1, with D perhaps matching TRBD1 (6 bases). V lost 6 bases and J lost 0, with 14 bases in between. Germline values: CDR1 MDHEN, CDR2 SYDVKM. CDR3 length equals 15 residues. Here the CDR3 DNA reads TGTGCCAGCAGACCCCGAGGACAGCTGAACACTGAAGCTTTCTTT. Translation: CASRPRGQLNTEAFF.

CDR3 nucleotides: TGTGCCAGCAGCCCCAGTCGGACTAGCGGGTACAATGAGCAGTTCTTC. This gives the protein CASSPSRTSGYNEQFF. The J gene is TRBJ2-1, the V gene TRBV27; 11 nucleotides line up with TRBD2. The CDR3 extends over 16 amino acids. The ends lost 6 bases at V and 4 bases at J; junction bases unmatched: 8. Germline assignment: CDR1 MNHEY and CDR2 SMNVEV (reference sequence).

In its sample, this clone was seen many times. V usage is TRBV15 and J usage is TRBJ2-5; 7 bases are a match to TRBD2. CDR1 and CDR2 (germline): LNHNV, YYDKDF (reference sequence). V shed 0 bases, J shed 4 bases, and the junction held 8 bases outside the gene matches. The CDR3 totals 16 residues. CDR3 sequence reads: CATSREGGAGSETQYF. The CDR3 nucleotides read TGTGCCACCAGCAGAGAGGGGGGAGCGGGATCAGAGACCCAGTACTTC.

The chain is built from TRBV6-1 and TRBJ1-6; 11 bases align to TRBD1. V shed 3 bases and J 10 bases; nucleotides not matched to a gene: 2. The CDR3 loop spans 14 amino acids. The V gene's germline CDR1 is MNHNS and CDR2 SASEGT. This CDR3 is CASSEGQGGSPLHF. CDR3 bases: TGTGCCAGCAGTGAGGGACAGGGGGGGTCACCCCTCCACTTT.

A remark on this clone: The junction departs from germline at one end; a sequencing error may be responsible. The chain uses TRBV7-7 and TRBJ2-5, with TRBD2 matching 10 bases. Germline-derived CDR1 and CDR2 are SSHAT and FNYEAQ (reference sequence). The CDR3 loop spans 14 amino acids. The DNA of the CDR3 is TGTGCTAGCAGCCCAGCGGGGGGGCAAGAGACCCAGTACTTC. It codes for CASSPAGGQETQYF.

The chain's CDR3 is CASSPLAGGSYEQYF. The CDR3 DNA sequence: TGTGCCAGCAGCCCGTTAGCGGGAGGCTCCTACGAGCAGTACTTC. The rearrangement joins TRBV9 to TRBJ2-7; 10 bases align to TRBD2. CDR3 length: 15 amino acids. CDR1 is SGDLS, CDR2 YYNGEE, per germline. With 4 bases clipped from V and 0 bases from J, the junction kept 4 bases outside the gene matches.